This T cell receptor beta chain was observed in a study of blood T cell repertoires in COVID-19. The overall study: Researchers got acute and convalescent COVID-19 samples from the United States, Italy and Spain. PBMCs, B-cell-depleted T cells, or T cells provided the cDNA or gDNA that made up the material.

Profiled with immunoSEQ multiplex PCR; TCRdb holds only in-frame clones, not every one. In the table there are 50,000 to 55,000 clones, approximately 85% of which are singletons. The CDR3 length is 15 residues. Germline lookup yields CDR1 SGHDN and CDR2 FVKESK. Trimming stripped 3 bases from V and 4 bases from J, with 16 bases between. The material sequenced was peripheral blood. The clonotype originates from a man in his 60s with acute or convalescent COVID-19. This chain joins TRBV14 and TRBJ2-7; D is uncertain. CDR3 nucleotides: TGTGCCAGCAGCCATCGGCCAGGAACACGGTACGAGCAGTACTTC. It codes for CASSHRPGTRYEQYF.